Sequencing of this TCR beta chain was carried out in a study of blood T cell repertoires in COVID-19. In germline, CDR1 is SGHNT, CDR2 YENEEA. The CDR3 runs to 15 residues. V lost 4 bases and J lost 3; bases outside the gene matches: 7. In the authors' methods: Estimation of nucleated cell counts relied on the amplification of reference gene primers. Method: immunoSEQ multiplex PCR; TCRdb's copy keeps in-frame clones and lacks some. That table supplies the V and J calls and clone size; D and trimming were determined from the DNA. Counted here are fewer than 350,000 clones, over 75% occurring once; the ten biggest clones make up approximately 9.8%.

The sample consisted of PBMCs or T cells enriched from blood (not recorded which). The rearrangement uses TRBV11-3 and TRBJ2-7; 9 bases are a match to TRBD2. This TCR was sampled from a woman between 40 and 50 years old who had recovered from COVID-19. CDR3 nucleotide sequence: TGTGCCAGCAGCTACTGGACTAGCGCTGACTACGAGCAGTACTTC. This codes for CASSYWTSADYEQYF.